Sequencing of this TCR beta chain was carried out in a study of cytomegalovirus exposure and HLA in healthy donors. Comments on this clone: The antigen is not known.

The PCR used 60 Vbeta and 13 Jbeta primers. Sequencing was performed with immunoSEQ multiplex PCR; in TCRdb, only in-frame clones are kept and a portion is missing. Counted here are some 150,000 clones, roughly three quarters occurring once; the ten biggest clones make up roughly 9.7%. Whole-study results and caveats: Altogether, around 160 TCR beta chains were recorded as cytomegalovirus-associated. Segments of the TCR beta V type were, in most cases, productive about 87% or about 30% of the time in an earlier analysis.

Material for sequencing was PBMCs. This TCR was sampled from a man aged 18 to 30 in good health and CMV-seropositive.

The CDR3 protein is CASSPVGQVTRNTIYF. CDR3 coding DNA: TGTGCCAGCTCACCAGTCGGACAGGTTACTCGAAACACCATATATTTT. The rearrangement links TRBV18 to TRBJ1-3; 7 nucleotides line up with TRBD1. CDR1 is KGHSH, CDR2 LQKENI, per germline. Losses at the gene ends were 2 bases for V and 5 bases for J; bases not matched to a gene: 9. The CDR3 extends over 16 amino acids. The entire variable domain, with the rest obtained from reference TRBV18 and TRBJ1-3, is as follows: NAGVMQNPRHLVRRRGQEARLRCSPMKGHSHVYWYRQLPEEGLKFMVYLQKENIIDESGMPKERFSAEFPKEGPSILRIQQVVRGDSAAYFCASSPVGQVTRNTIYFGEGSWLTVV.